This TCR beta chain was recovered during a study of cytomegalovirus exposure and HLA in healthy donors. General study points: Researchers reported in a later analysis that common viral pathogens appeared linked to several top clusters. In a later analysis, a missense DCLRE1C variant was linked to TCR beta V- and J-gene trimming. When analyzed later, the rates of TCR association showed variation by HLA locus, with DRB1 the most and HLA-C the fewest. Within a later analysis, the majority of CMV-associated TCR beta chains appeared HLA-restricted.

With 8 bases clipped from V and 8 bases from J, the junction kept 10 bases outside the gene matches. The CDR3 has 14 residues. Germline V lookup: CDR1 SGHNT, CDR2 YENEEA. 13 Jbeta primers and 60 Vbeta primers were used for the PCR. Sequenced by immunoSEQ multiplex PCR; TCRdb stores in-frame clones only, minus some. The sample holds approximately 100,000 clones; about four fifths are singletons and the top ten take approximately 2%. As regards this clone: Its antigen is undetermined.

The J gene is TRBJ2-1, the V gene TRBV11-3; 9 bases agree with TRBD1. The clonotype originates from a woman in her forties in good health and CMV-seronegative. Sequencing was performed on PBMCs. DNA of the CDR3: TGTGCCAGCGCCGCGGGACAGGGTATCGATGAGCAGTTCTTC. It is translated as CASAAGQGIDEQFF.